This T cell receptor beta chain was recovered during a study of blood T cells in healthy people across ages. Study-wide points: Naive CD4+ cells and diversity were both higher in long-lived donors than in aged donors.

As concerns this clonotype: Its antigen is unknown.

Unmatched junction bases numbered 12, after V lost 1 base and J lost 7 bases. The germline V gene has CDR1 SGDLS and CDR2 YYNGEE. The CDR3 is 17 residues long. Samples had at least 6 million PBMCs isolated from them. Samples each had at least 5 micrograms of total RNA extracted. A second about 7 to 11 cycle PCR used barcoded and J-beta primers. One entry per CDR3 protein results from TCRdb running MiXCR on the 5' RACE reads. Among around 800,000 distinct CDR3 sequences, roughly 60% were seen once, and the ten largest hold 28%. The V gene is TRBV9, the J gene TRBJ2-1; 9 bases are shared with TRBD2. Sequencing was performed on blood. This sequence originates from a man aged 25-45 years in good health. The CDR3 sequence: CASSVLPVSGGGNEQFF. For the CDR3, the DNA is TGTGCCAGCAGCGTATTACCCGTTAGCGGGGGCGGGAATGAGCAGTTCTTC.